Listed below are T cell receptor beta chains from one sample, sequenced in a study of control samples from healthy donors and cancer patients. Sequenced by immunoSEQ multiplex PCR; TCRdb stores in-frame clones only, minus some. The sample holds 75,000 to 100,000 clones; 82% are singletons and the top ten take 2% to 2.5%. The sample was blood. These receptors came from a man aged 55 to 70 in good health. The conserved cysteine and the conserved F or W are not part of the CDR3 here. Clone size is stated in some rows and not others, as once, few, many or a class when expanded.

cdr3_aa: ASEQGIGGYT
v_call: TRBV6-6
clone_size: .

cdr3_aa: ASSQAAEYEQY
v_call: TRBV3-1/TRBV3-2
clone_size: .

cdr3_aa: ASRWTGDQYEQY
v_call: TRBV11-2
clone_size: .

cdr3_aa: ASSYSPQGVGYEQY
v_call: TRBV6-5
clone_size: .

cdr3_aa: SVEGAQREGTDTQY
v_call: TRBV29-1
clone_size: .

cdr3_aa: AWQGSNSPLH
v_call: TRBV30
clone_size: .

cdr3_aa: ASSTLGQGQETQY
v_call: TRBV5-1
clone_size: .

cdr3_aa: ARSFTLDRIVTYEQY
v_call: TRBV5-3
clone_size: .

cdr3_aa: ASGFTSGSEQY
v_call: TRBV5-4
clone_size: .

cdr3_aa: ASSQGGRSTGELF
v_call: TRBV18
clone_size: .

cdr3_aa: ASSLSSGTIGLGTQY
v_call: TRBV28
clone_size: .

cdr3_aa: ASSPGQGKEETQY
v_call: TRBV11-2
clone_size: .

cdr3_aa: ASSVGPRSTDTQY
v_call: TRBV9
clone_size: .

cdr3_aa: ASSSPGLTEAF
v_call: TRBV27
clone_size: .

cdr3_aa: ASSVDRGNYGYT
v_call: TRBV2
clone_size: few

cdr3_aa: ATGGGLVEQF
v_call: TRBV6-5
clone_size: .

cdr3_aa: ASSARGDSDLYGYT
v_call: TRBV9
clone_size: .